The 27 T cell receptor beta chains in this list originate from one sample, sequenced in a study of blood T cell repertoires in COVID-19. Repertoires were generated with immunoSEQ multiplex PCR, while TCRdb's copy carries only in-frame clones and drops some. Found here are around 150,000 clones, roughly 80% of them singletons; the top ten hold approximately 10%. Source material: PBMCs or T cells enriched from blood (not recorded which). The receptors were gathered from a man aged 50 or older who had recovered from COVID-19.

The V and J genes are TRBV7-3 and TRBJ1-2; TRBD1 agrees at 7 bases. The CDR3 is made up of 14 amino acids. Trimming removed 4 bases from V and 8 bases from J; junction bases left unmatched: 10. The germline V gene has CDR1 SGHTA and CDR2 FQGTGA. The CDR3 DNA sequence: TGTGCCAGCAGCTCGGGGATCAGGGGGATGGGCTACACCTTC. Its protein product is CASSSGIRGMGYTF.

The V gene is TRBV5-1, the J gene TRBJ2-3; 14 bases match TRBD2. The length of the CDR3 is 16 residues. The V segment lost 7 bases and the J segment 5 bases; nucleotides outside the gene matches: 9. Germline V lookup: CDR1 SGHRS, CDR2 YFSETQ. CDR3 in DNA: TGCGCCAGCTGCTCCCGGGGACTAGCGGGAGAAGATACGCAGTATTTT. Its protein product is CASCSRGLAGEDTQYF. The entire variable domain, with the rest obtained from reference TRBV5-1 and TRBJ2-3, is as follows: KAGVTQTPRYLIKTRGQQVTLSCSPISGHRSVSWYQQTPGQGLQFLFEYFSETQRNKGNFPGRFSGRQFSNSRSEMNVSTLELGDSALYLCASCSRGLAGEDTQYFGPGTRLTVL.

The V call is TRBV24-1, the J call TRBJ1-2, with 8 bases aligning to TRBD1. Germline V lookup: CDR1 KGHDR, CDR2 SFDVKD. The CDR3 sequence is 17 residues long. V lost 6 bases, J lost 3 bases, and 14 bases stayed unmatched. CDR3 nucleotides: TGTGCCACCAGTTCCGGACAGGGTCGCGGGGATGACTATGGCTACACCTTC. Its translation: CATSSGQGRGDDYGYTF.

Note on this clone: A read error may explain this, as a much larger clone is one base away. The gene calls are TRBV27 and TRBJ2-1; TRBD1 matches at 7 bases. The CDR3 extends over 15 amino acids. J was trimmed by 0 bases and V by 4 bases; bases with no gene match: 3. Germline assignment: CDR1 MNHEY and CDR2 SMNVEV (reference sequence). The CDR3 reads CASSSDRSSYNEQFF. CDR3 nucleotides: TGTGCCAGCAGTTCGGACAGGAGCTCCTACAATGAGCAGTTCTTC.

The chain uses TRBV3-1 (or the pseudogene TRBV3-2) and TRBJ2-1; 9 bases agree with TRBD2. The CDR3 has 15 amino acids. V dropped 4 bases and J dropped 6; count of bases not matched to a gene: 7. CDR1 and CDR2 from the germline V gene are LGHDT and YNNKEL (reference sequence). The CDR3 protein is CASSLRLAGTNEQFF. Written as DNA, the CDR3 is TGTGCCAGCAGCCTAAGGCTAGCGGGGACCAATGAGCAGTTCTTC.

The V and J genes are TRBV3-1 (or the pseudogene TRBV3-2) and TRBJ1-2, with 8 bases lining up with TRBD1. Unmatched junction bases numbered 5, after V lost 3 bases and J lost 8 bases. In germline, CDR1 is LGHDT, CDR2 YNNKEL (reference sequence). The CDR3 has 13 amino acids. The CDR3 loop is CASSQTGERGYTF. The CDR3 DNA follows: TGTGCCAGCAGCCAGACAGGGGAGAGAGGCTACACCTTC.

This clone was seen a few times. The CDR3: CASSPFNNYGYTF. Written as DNA, the CDR3 is TGTGCCAGCTCACCATTCAATAACTATGGCTACACCTTC. This chain uses TRBV18 with TRBJ1-2; D remains unclear. Germline V gene sequence: CDR1 KGHSH, CDR2 LQKENI. V lost 2 bases to trimming and J lost 1 base, with 5 bases between them. This CDR3 spans 13 amino acids.

The rearrangement joins TRBV7-2 to TRBJ2-5, with D possibly TRBD2 on 6 matching bases. CDR1 and CDR2 (germline): SGHTA, FQGNSA. The germline V and J ends were trimmed by 0 bases and 6 bases, with 17 bases remaining between them. The CDR3 sequence is 16 residues long. The CDR3 bases are TGTGCCAGCAGCTTAGCTGGGGCAACTAGCATGAAGACCCAGTACTTC. It translates to CASSLAGATSMKTQYF.

The chain is built from TRBV14 and TRBJ1-1, with 8 positions matching TRBD1. This CDR3 comprises 14 residues. Trimming cost V 3 bases and J 4 bases; bases outside gene matches: 4. Per the germline V gene, CDR1 is SGHDN and CDR2 is FVKESK. Here the CDR3 DNA reads TGTGCCAGCAGCCATTACAGGGGGGGCACTGAAGCTTTCTTT. Encoded protein: CASSHYRGGTEAFF.

The chain links TRBV28 to TRBJ1-6, with D unresolved. Germline-derived CDR1 and CDR2 are MDHEN and SYDVKM. The V gene lost 5 bases and the J gene lost 1 base, with 9 bases spanning the gap. CDR3 length equals 15 residues. The CDR3 region has the DNA TGTGCCAGCAGTGGAGGCTTTTCCTATAATTCACCCCTCCACTTT. Amino acids: CASSGGFSYNSPLHF.

This chain joins TRBV29-1 and TRBJ2-2; 8 positions match TRBD2. Germline CDR1 is SQVTM and CDR2 is ANQGSEA. V lost 4 bases, J lost 4 bases, and 5 bases stayed unmatched. CDR3 length equals 14 residues. CDR3 bases: TGCAGCGTTGCAGCGGGAGTGGGCACCGGGGAGCTGTTTTTT. Its protein product is CSVAAGVGTGELFF.

The J gene is TRBJ2-1, the V gene TRBV2, with TRBD2 matching 9 bases. The V and J ends lost 3 bases and 8 bases, in that order; junction bases with no gene match: 8. Germline CDR1 and CDR2: SNHLY and FYNNEI. CDR3 length: 15 residues. The CDR3 region is CASSDSRGGRDEQFF. The CDR3 nucleotides are TGTGCCAGCAGTGACTCGCGGGGGGGCCGGGATGAGCAGTTCTTC. Based on the CDR3 plus reference TRBV2 and TRBJ2-1, the full variable domain is EPEVTQTPSHQVTQMGQEVILRCVPISNHLYFYWYRQILGQKVEFLVSFYNNEISEKSEIFDDQFSVERPDGSNFTLKIRSTKLEDSAMYFCASSDSRGGRDEQFFGPGTRLTVL.

The genes are TRBV6-2 or TRBV6-3 and TRBJ1-5; 10 bases are a match to TRBD1. J gave up 4 bases and V 6 bases, and 9 bases lay outside the gene matches. The CDR3 contains 16 residues. Germline V gives CDR1 MNHEY, CDR2 SVGEGT. The CDR3 sequence: CASSLTGTGVNQPQHF. As DNA, the CDR3 is TGTGCCAGCAGCTTGACCGGGACAGGGGTGAATCAGCCCCAGCATTTT.

This rearrangement joins TRBV24-1 to TRBJ2-5, with D maybe TRBD2 (6 bases). This CDR3 region has 16 residues. V shed 4 bases and J shed 1 base, with 15 bases lying between them. CDR1 is KGHDR and CDR2 is SFDVKD in the germline V gene. The chain's CDR3 is CATSDPYGGTQETQYF. The CDR3 DNA sequence: TGTGCCACCAGTGACCCGTATGGCGGGACCCAAGAGACCCAGTACTTC.

The chain couples TRBV2 to TRBJ2-5, with D possibly TRBD2 on 6 matching bases. Germline V gene data show CDR1 as SNHLY and CDR2 as FYNNEI. The CDR3 extends over 11 amino acids. Trimming stripped 11 bases from V and 5 bases from J, with 12 bases between. Here the CDR3 DNA reads TGTGCCTCCAAGGCGGGGGAGACCCAGTACTTC. This translates into CASKAGETQYF.

This chain uses TRBV28 with TRBJ2-7; 7 positions match TRBD2. This CDR3 spans 13 amino acids. The germline gives CDR1 MDHEN, CDR2 SYDVKM. The V gene end was trimmed by 4 bases and the J gene end by 3 bases; junction bases not matched to a gene: 3. CDR3 DNA: TGTGCCAGCAGTTGGGTAGCGGGCTACGAGCAGTACTTC. This gives the protein CASSWVAGYEQYF.

The chain employs TRBV19 and TRBJ1-2; D might be TRBD1 (5 bases). CDR3 size: 13 residues. The ends were cut back, 7 bases at V and 5 bases at J, with 14 bases in the middle. CDR1 is LNHDA, CDR2 SQIVND, per germline (reference sequence). This chain's CDR3 is CASNGAGRYGYTF. The CDR3 nucleotides are TGTGCCAGTAATGGCGCAGGGAGGTATGGCTACACCTTC.

This chain joins TRBV5-1 and TRBJ1-2; perhaps TRBD1 as D (6 bases). CDR1 and CDR2 from the germline V gene are SGHRS and YFSETQ. CDR3 size: 16 residues. The V end lost 4 bases, the J end lost 8 bases, and 24 bases lay between the germline ends. The CDR3 coding sequence is TGCGCCAGCAGCCTGGGGGCTTATGGGGCCCCCGAGGGCTACACCTTC. It yields the protein CASSLGAYGAPEGYTF.

This clone was seen a single time. This CDR3 reads CASGTSGSVPHYEQYF. CDR3 DNA: TGCGCCAGCGGGACTAGCGGGAGCGTTCCGCACTACGAGCAGTACTTC. The genes are TRBV5-1 and TRBJ2-7, with 14 bases lining up with TRBD2. V was pared by 7 bases and J by 3 bases, with 9 bases of the junction left unmatched. The CDR3 totals 16 residues. Germline lookup yields CDR1 SGHRS and CDR2 YFSETQ.

The chain uses TRBV28 and TRBJ2-7; perhaps TRBD2 as D (6 bases). This CDR3 contains 14 residues. The germline V gene encodes CDR1 MDHEN and CDR2 SYDVKM. V dropped 3 bases and J dropped 2 bases, with 11 bases sitting between them. The CDR3 nucleotides are TGTGCCAGCAGTTTGACTAGGAGAACCTACGAGCAGTACTTC. As protein: CASSLTRRTYEQYF.

V usage is TRBV5-1 and J usage is TRBJ1-1; D gene uncertain. Germline V gene sequence: CDR1 SGHRS, CDR2 YFSETQ. CDR3 length: 13 residues. V was shortened by 1 base and J by 11 bases, with 15 bases between the two germline ends. CDR3 DNA sequence: TGCGCCAGCAGCTTGTCCCCCGGGGAGAAGGCTTTCTTT. Translating gives CASSLSPGEKAFF.

This clone occurred a few times. Germline is not matched at one junction end, which may reflect a read error. The chain links TRBV10-1 to TRBJ2-7; D is uncertain. The CDR3 contains 13 residues. CDR1 is WNHNN, CDR2 SYGVQD, per germline (reference sequence). Here the CDR3 DNA reads TGCGCCAGCAGTGATGTTAGCTCCCACGAGCAGTACTTC. Amino acid sequence: CASSDVSSHEQYF.

This clone was counted a few times. The V and J genes are TRBV7-5 and TRBJ2-5; the table's D call TRBD2 went unverified against the DNA. TRBV7-5 is tagged as a pseudogene. This CDR3 has 13 residues. The CDR3 nucleotides read TGTGTCAGAAGCGGGGGGGGTCAAGAGACCCAGTACTTC. Translating it yields CVRSGGGQETQYF.

The V call is TRBV7-3, the J call TRBJ2-1; D uncertain. CDR1 and CDR2 (germline): SGHTA, FQGTGA. V lost 8 bases and J 8 bases, leaving 16 bases between the germline ends. The CDR3 has 13 amino acids. Written as DNA, the CDR3 is TGTGCCAGCTCCCGCGGCATAACTTATGAGCAGTTCTTC. It specifies CASSRGITYEQFF.

The rearrangement joins TRBV28 to TRBJ1-1; D is unclear. The germline V and J ends were trimmed by 7 bases and 3 bases, with 9 bases remaining between them. This CDR3 contains 12 residues. Germline V CDR1 and CDR2: MDHEN, SYDVKM. In DNA, the CDR3 is TGTGCCAGCACCGTCGGGGACACTGAAGCTTTCTTT. Protein: CASTVGDTEAFF.

The chain links TRBV3-1 (or the pseudogene TRBV3-2) to TRBJ2-3, with D perhaps matching TRBD1 (6 bases). CDR3 length equals 18 residues. Trimming shortened V by 0 bases and J by 2 bases, and 18 bases separated the two germline ends. Germline loops: CDR1 LGHDT, CDR2 YNNKEL (reference sequence). CDR3 residues: CASSQEPPDSSLTDTQYF. DNA for the CDR3: TGTGCCAGCAGCCAAGAGCCCCCGGACAGTTCACTCACAGATACGCAGTATTTT.

V and J are TRBV27 and TRBJ1-1; TRBD1 agrees at 9 bases. The germline CDR1 and CDR2 sequences are MNHEY and SMNVEV (reference sequence). V was clipped by 0 bases and J by 4 bases; unmatched bases: 3. CDR3 length: 15 amino acids. The CDR3 DNA follows: TGTGCCAGCAGTTTATCAGACAGGGGGTCCACTGAAGCTTTCTTT. This translates into CASSLSDRGSTEAFF.